This TCR beta chain originates from a study of cytomegalovirus exposure and HLA in healthy donors (dated by TCRdb to about 2017). In the study overall: According to a later analysis, the roughly 130 validation repertoires were produced on the same platform as the 680 or so repertoires of the first cohort. The aim of the study was to test whether cataloging public T cell receptors could identify signatures of past pathogen exposure. Along with the roughly 710-subject first cohort, a separate validation cohort of 120 different subjects was used. The study combined high-throughput TCR immunosequencing, statistical association of individual TCRs with disease status, and machine learning to predict cytomegalovirus infection status. Overall study outcomes, separate from this receptor: Cytomegalovirus status was reported to be diagnosed by the classifier with high specificity and sensitivity in both the original and validation cohorts. Of the cluster scores, 85% to 95% were above 0 in a later analysis, which found that TCRs clustered in the first cohort also tended to co-occur in the approximately 130 validation repertoires. In vitro tests confirmed that a few of the cytomegalovirus-associated TCR beta chains recognize cytomegalovirus antigens. The authors suggested that the approach could potentially be extended to other disease states and immunological phenotypes. Most TCR sequences were observed very rarely across donors, whereas some public TCRs were present in many individuals. A later analysis lacked HLA typing for the validation cohort, so it scored co-occurrence in that cohort across all 110 or so repertoires. In the study, 150 to 200 TCR beta chains were listed as associated with cytomegalovirus.

In its sample, this clone was seen a few times. The antigen it recognizes is unknown. No qualities accompany the bases; no much larger clone lies one base away. Library prep was done by the immunoSEQ multiplex PCR assay. On the authors' methods: A statistical classification framework was developed to diagnose cytomegalovirus status using the catalog of TCR beta chain sequences. TCRdb re-hosts the immuneACCESS table, in-frame sequences only. Its copies lack some clones; in the studies checked, an unresolved V gene accounts for under half of them, and the cause for the rest is not known. V and J calls plus clone size are reproduced from that table; the DNA served to infer D and trimming. A total of approximately 230,000 clones appear in this sample, less than 90% of them only once. The top ten clonotypes cover approximately 12% of the sample. Donors formed part of the validation cohort, which comprised over a hundred subjects and was distinct from the first cohort of 550 to 850 subjects.

This TCR was recovered from a man between 18 and 35 years old in good health and CMV-seropositive. The specimen was PBMCs.

In nucleotide form, the sequence is TGTGCCAGCAGCACTACAGGGTGGTATGGCTACACCTTC. Translation gives CASSTTGWYGYTF. This chain is built from TRBV7-2 and TRBJ1-2, with TRBD1 tentatively as D gene (6 bases match). Measured from the cysteine to the phenylalanine, the CDR3 is 13 residues long. The CDR3 DNA has 39 bases and is translated from base 1. The germline V gene yields SGHTA for CDR1 and FQGNSA for CDR2. V sheds 5 bases and J sheds 5 bases, leaving 12 bases between their ends.